These 32 T cell receptor beta chains share one sample of origin, sequenced in a study of human versus mouse CDR3 diversity and MHC coevolution. Measured with immunoSEQ multiplex PCR; TCRdb has only the in-frame clones, and not every one. The sample lists about 60,000 clones, 94% seen once, with approximately 17% in the top ten. The sample taken for sequencing was naive CD4+ T cells from blood. Subset specified: CD45RO-negative CD62L-positive naive CD4 T cells. All receptors come from a person aged 55-75 years in good health.

V is TRBV21-1 and J is TRBJ1-5; TRBD1 is taken as the D call from the table, unchecked against the DNA. TRBV21-1 is assigned pseudogene status. The CDR3 has 18 amino acids. The CDR3 spells CASSKGWDRDRGHQPQHF. The DNA for the CDR3 is TGTGCCAGCAGCAAAGGTTGGGACCGGGACAGGGGGCATCAGCCCCAGCATTTT.

This chain connects TRBV9 to TRBJ1-5; no firm D call. The length of the CDR3 is 13 residues. In germline, CDR1 is SGDLS, CDR2 YYNGEE. V lost 3 bases and J 7 bases, leaving 11 bases between the germline ends. The CDR3 reads CASSAAGEQPQHF. In DNA, the CDR3 is TGTGCCAGCAGCGCAGCGGGTGAGCAGCCCCAGCATTTT.

V and J are TRBV29-1 and TRBJ1-2; TRBD1 is a possible D gene (5 bases). Looked up from germline, CDR1 is SQVTM and CDR2 is ANQGSEA. The V end was cut by 7 bases, the J end by 5 bases, with 14 bases between. This CDR3 spans 12 amino acids. The CDR3 reads CSATTGDYGYTF. As DNA, the CDR3 is TGCAGCGCTACCACAGGAGATTATGGCTACACCTTC.

This sequence joins TRBV5-4 and TRBJ2-5; the D gene is possibly TRBD1 (6 bases). With 1 base removed from V and 5 bases from J, the gap between germline ends came to 15 bases. CDR3 length: 15 residues. Germline V gene sequence: CDR1 SGHNT, CDR2 YYREEE (reference sequence). CDR3 residues: CASSLNRVVRETQYF. CDR3 coding DNA: TGTGCCAGCAGCTTGAACAGGGTTGTGAGGGAGACCCAGTACTTC. Supplemented by reference TRBV5-4 and TRBJ2-5, the full variable domain reads ETGVTQSPTHLIKTRGQQVTLRCSSQSGHNTVSWYQQALGQGPQFIFQYYREEENGRGNFPPRFSGLQFPNYSSELNVNALELDDSALYLCASSLNRVVRETQYFGPGTRLLVL.

The V gene is TRBV18, the J gene TRBJ2-7, with TRBD2 identical over 14 bases. CDR3 size: 21 residues. Trimming took 3 bases from V and 6 from J; bases not matched to a gene: 22. Germline lookup yields CDR1 KGHSH and CDR2 LQKENI. The CDR3 here is CASSPGQLGLAGVGLFSEQYF. In DNA form, the CDR3 reads TGTGCCAGCTCACCCGGACAGTTGGGACTAGCGGGAGTGGGGCTCTTTAGCGAGCAGTACTTC.

The chain joins TRBV6-1 to TRBJ1-5; 8 positions match TRBD1. The ends lost 2 bases at V and 4 bases at J; junction bases unmatched: 10. Germline CDR1 MNHNS, CDR2 SASEGT. The CDR3 spans 17 residues. CDR3 in amino acids: CASSELRGRTGNQPQHF. Written as DNA, the CDR3 is TGTGCCAGCAGTGAATTACGTGGGAGGACAGGGAATCAGCCCCAGCATTTT.

The chain employs TRBV6-1 and TRBJ2-1, with 10 bases lining up with TRBD1. The CDR3 runs 16 residues. Germline CDR1 and CDR2: MNHNS and SASEGT. V was pared by 0 bases and J by 6 bases, with 5 bases of the junction left unmatched. CDR3 loop: CASSEALGQGSNEQFF. The CDR3 DNA sequence: TGTGCCAGCAGTGAAGCCCTGGGACAGGGGAGCAATGAGCAGTTCTTC.

The gene calls are TRBV6-5 and TRBJ2-1; 11 nucleotides align to TRBD2. Germline loops: CDR1 MNHEY, CDR2 SVGAGI. The CDR3 consists of 16 residues. V was clipped by 0 bases and J by 4 bases; unmatched bases: 2. CDR3 coding DNA: TGTGCCAGCAGTTACTCCGGGACTAGCGGTTACAATGAGCAGTTCTTC. Protein sequence: CASSYSGTSGYNEQFF.

The rearrangement joins TRBV2 to TRBJ2-7, with 7 bases fitting TRBD1. Germline trimming cut 6 bases from V and 4 bases from J; bases unmatched to any gene: 3. Germline values: CDR1 SNHLY, CDR2 FYNNEI. The CDR3 sequence is 12 residues long. The CDR3 region has the DNA TGTGCCAGCAGGAGGGACAGTTACGAGCAGTACTTC. Protein sequence: CASRRDSYEQYF.

The chain carries TRBV12-5 and TRBJ2-3; D remains unclear. V lost 6 bases to trimming and J lost 5 bases, with 9 bases between them. CDR1 is LGHNT and CDR2 is FRNRAP in the germline V gene. The CDR3 is 12 amino acids. The DNA for the CDR3 is TGTGCTAGTGGGCCGGGTGGAGATACGCAGTATTTT. Translation gives CASGPGGDTQYF.

The chain uses TRBV11-3 and TRBJ2-1; 12 nucleotides match TRBD2. Germline V gene lookup returns CDR1 SGHNT and CDR2 YENEEA. The CDR3 spans 17 residues. Unmatched junction bases numbered 9, after V lost 5 bases and J lost 4 bases. CDR3 sequence (DNA): TGTGCCAGCAGCCCAGGGGCTAGCGGGAGGGGATACAATGAGCAGTTCTTC. This sequence encodes CASSPGASGRGYNEQFF.

The chain joins TRBV30 to TRBJ2-1; D unresolved. Looked up from germline, CDR1 is GTSNPN and CDR2 is SVGIG (reference sequence). The CDR3 runs to 14 residues. V dropped 0 bases and J dropped 0 bases, with 6 bases sitting between them. For the CDR3, the DNA is TGTGCCTGGAGTGTACTGAGCTCCTACAATGAGCAGTTCTTC. Translated, it gives CAWSVLSSYNEQFF.

V gene TRBV30 combines with J gene TRBJ1-1; D is uncertain. The CDR3 covers 16 residues. V was trimmed by 2 bases and J by 0 bases, leaving 16 bases between them. Germline-derived CDR1 and CDR2 are GTSNPN and SVGIG (reference sequence). The CDR3 loop is CAWSRGGRGLNTEAFF. As DNA, the CDR3 is TGTGCCTGGAGTCGAGGCGGACGGGGTCTGAACACTGAAGCTTTCTTT. The complete variable domain, with remaining parts taken from reference TRBV30 and TRBJ1-1, reads SQTIHQWPATLVQPVGSPLSLECTVEGTSNPNLYWYRQAAGRGLQLLFYSVGIGQISSEVPQNLSASRPQDRQFILSSKKLLLSDSGFYLCAWSRGGRGLNTEAFFGQGTRLTVV.

J is TRBJ2-1 and V is TRBV6-1, with 7 bases identical to TRBD2. CDR1 MNHNS and CDR2 SASEGT come from the germline V gene. The length of the CDR3 is 14 residues. V gave up 6 bases and J gave up 1 base; unmatched junction bases: 3. The chain's CDR3 is CASRGGVSYNEQFF. As DNA, the CDR3 is TGTGCCAGCAGGGGAGGGGTTTCCTACAATGAGCAGTTCTTC.

V gene TRBV2 combines with J gene TRBJ1-1; unclear D gene. CDR1 and CDR2 (germline): SNHLY, FYNNEI. The CDR3 runs to 14 residues. Trimming shortened V by 5 bases and J by 3 bases, and 13 bases separated the two germline ends. The CDR3 region has the DNA TGTGCCAGCAGTCCTGTGCGGGGTCACACTGAAGCTTTCTTT. It specifies CASSPVRGHTEAFF. The full variable domain, completed using reference TRBV2 and TRBJ1-1, is EPEVTQTPSHQVTQMGQEVILRCVPISNHLYFYWYRQILGQKVEFLVSFYNNEISEKSEIFDDQFSVERPDGSNFTLKIRSTKLEDSAMYFCASSPVRGHTEAFFGQGTRLTVV.

The chain uses TRBV15 and TRBJ2-1; 8 nucleotides match TRBD2. The CDR3 spans 19 residues. The germline V gene has CDR1 LNHNV and CDR2 YYDKDF (reference sequence). V gave up 3 bases and J gave up 2 bases; unmatched junction bases: 15. Here the CDR3 DNA reads TGTGCCACCAGCAGCAGTCGGGGGGGAGGAGGTAGGGCCTACAATGAGCAGTTCTTC. This gives the protein CATSSSRGGGGRAYNEQFF. Full variable domain (missing parts from reference TRBV15 and TRBJ2-1): DAMVIQNPRYQVTQFGKPVTLSCSQTLNHNVMYWYQQKSSQAPKLLFHYYDKDFNNEADTPDNFQSRRPNTSFCFLDIRSPGLGDTAMYLCATSSSRGGGGRAYNEQFFGPGTRLTVL.

The chain employs TRBV9 and TRBJ2-7, with 7 nucleotides matching TRBD2. CDR3 length: 15 amino acids. Germline V CDR1 and CDR2: SGDLS, YYNGEE. Unmatched junction bases numbered 6, after V lost 0 bases and J lost 3 bases. The chain's CDR3 is CASSVGGGINYEQYF. In DNA form, the CDR3 reads TGTGCCAGCAGCGTAGGGGGGGGGATCAACTACGAGCAGTACTTC.

The genes are TRBV9 and TRBJ1-2; TRBD1 aligns across 9 bases. The V gene end was trimmed by 3 bases and the J gene end by 5 bases; junction bases not matched to a gene: 8. Germline V CDR1 and CDR2: SGDLS, YYNGEE. This CDR3 is 15 amino acids long. The CDR3 reads CASSDRTGALYGYTF. The CDR3 nucleotides read TGTGCCAGCAGCGACCGGACAGGGGCCCTTTATGGCTACACCTTC. Filled out from reference TRBV9 and TRBJ1-2, the complete variable domain reads DSGVTQTPKHLITATGQRVTLRCSPRSGDLSVYWYQQSLDQGLQFLIQYYNGEERAKGNILERFSAQQFPDLHSELNLSSLELGDSALYFCASSDRTGALYGYTFGSGTRLTVV.

The chain uses TRBV5-1 and TRBJ1-1; tentative D call: TRBD1 (5 bases). Between the trimmed V and J ends, which lost 7 bases and 0 bases, there was a span of 13 bases. CDR3 length: 14 amino acids. Looked up from germline, CDR1 is SGHRS and CDR2 is YFSETQ. CDR3 nucleotides: TGCGCCAGCGGTACTTCAGGGATGAACACTGAAGCTTTCTTT. Protein product: CASGTSGMNTEAFF.

The rearrangement links TRBV7-9 to TRBJ2-7; tentatively, D is TRBD1 (5 bases). CDR1 and CDR2 from the germline V gene are SEHNR and FQNEAQ (reference sequence). V lost 0 bases and J 3 bases, leaving 9 bases between the germline ends. The CDR3 loop spans 14 amino acids. CDR3 nucleotides: TGTGCCAGCAGCTTAGCGGGGCAGGGCTACGAGCAGTACTTC. Translating gives CASSLAGQGYEQYF.

The chain has TRBV18 and TRBJ2-7; no definite D call. Germline V gene data show CDR1 as KGHSH and CDR2 as LQKENI. This CDR3 is built from 17 residues. V lost 3 bases and J lost 0, with 18 bases in between. The CDR3: CASSPHGFVTPSYEQYF. Here the CDR3 DNA reads TGTGCCAGCTCACCTCACGGTTTTGTTACCCCCTCCTACGAGCAGTACTTC.

V is TRBV5-1 and J is TRBJ1-2; the D gene is possibly TRBD1 (5 bases). V lost 6 bases to trimming and J lost 4 bases, with 19 bases between them. The V gene's germline CDR1 is SGHRS and CDR2 YFSETQ. The CDR3 has 15 residues. CDR3 sequence reads: CASTFLPTESYGYTF. For the CDR3, the DNA is TGCGCCAGCACTTTCTTACCGACAGAAAGCTATGGCTACACCTTC.

The rearrangement uses TRBV6-5 and TRBJ1-3; D is unclear. The germline gives CDR1 MNHEY, CDR2 SVGAGI. The ends were cut back, 3 bases at V and 2 bases at J, with 8 bases in the middle. The CDR3 runs 14 residues. The CDR3 spells CASSYQRAGNTIYF. Written as DNA, the CDR3 is TGTGCCAGCAGTTATCAGAGGGCTGGAAACACCATATATTTT.

The genes are TRBV25-1 and TRBJ2-3; D possibly corresponds to TRBD2 (5 bases). Trimming left V 6 bases short and J 8 bases short, with 12 bases between. CDR1 and CDR2 (germline): MGHDK, SYGVNS. The length of the CDR3 is 12 residues. The CDR3 coding sequence is TGTGCCAGCAGGGGGAGCGAGCGTACGCAGTATTTT. Its protein is CASRGSERTQYF. The entire variable domain, with the rest obtained from reference TRBV25-1 and TRBJ2-3, is as follows: EADIYQTPRYLVIGTGKKITLECSQTMGHDKMYWYQQDPGMELHLIHYSYGVNSTEKGDLSSESTVSRIRTEHFPLTLESARPSHTSQYLCASRGSERTQYFGPGTRLTVL.

V is TRBV5-1 and J is TRBJ2-7, with 10 positions matching TRBD2. J lost 4 bases, V lost 4 bases, and 11 bases had no gene match. This CDR3 contains 16 residues. Germline CDR1 reads SGHRS; CDR2 reads YFSETQ. CDR3 loop: CASSAGASGSRYEQYF. CDR3 DNA: TGCGCCAGCAGCGCAGGGGCTAGCGGGAGTAGGTACGAGCAGTACTTC.

The chain is built from TRBV5-6 and TRBJ1-4; 7 bases align to TRBD1. CDR1 and CDR2 from the germline V gene are SGHDT and YYEEEE. V lost 3 bases, J lost 8 bases, and 7 bases stayed unmatched. This CDR3 has 14 residues. CDR3 DNA sequence: TGTGCCAGCAGCTCCGGGACAGAGGACGAAAAACTGTTTTTT. Translating it yields CASSSGTEDEKLFF.

This sequence joins TRBV18 and TRBJ2-7; 13 positions match TRBD2. Looked up from germline, CDR1 is KGHSH and CDR2 is LQKENI. V lost 3 bases, J lost 9 bases, and 8 bases stayed unmatched. The CDR3 sequence is 15 residues long. The CDR3 region has the DNA TGTGCCAGCTCACCGTCCGGACTAGCGGGAGTCGTGCAGTACTTC. Translation gives CASSPSGLAGVVQYF.

This chain links TRBV7-8 with TRBJ1-2, with a tentative D call TRBD1 (5 bases). Germline lookup yields CDR1 SGHVS and CDR2 FQNEAQ. The CDR3 is 13 residues long. V lost 5 bases and J lost 8, with 15 bases in between. The CDR3 DNA reads as TGTGCCAGCAGCCCGGGGCCCGGAGGGGGCTACACCTTC. It is translated as CASSPGPGGGYTF.

DNA for the CDR3: TGTGCCAGCTCAACCCGACAGGGCGAAACTGAAGCTTTCTTT. Amino acid sequence: CASSTRQGETEAFF. The chain uses TRBV18 and TRBJ1-1; 7 positions agree with TRBD1. Germline V gene sequence: CDR1 KGHSH, CDR2 LQKENI. The CDR3 consists of 14 residues. J was trimmed by 5 bases and V by 5 bases; bases with no gene match: 8.

This sequence joins TRBV7-2 and TRBJ2-5, with D tentatively TRBD1 (6 bases). The CDR3 length is 14 residues. CDR1 is SGHTA, CDR2 FQGNSA, per germline. The V end was cut by 5 bases, the J end by 11 bases, with 21 bases between. CDR3 sequence: CASSPSGAPGEQYF. Here the CDR3 DNA reads TGTGCCAGCAGCCCTTCCGGAGCGCCAGGGGAGCAGTACTTC. The variable domain in full, with the rest retrieved from reference TRBV7-2 and TRBJ2-5, is GAGVSQSPSNKVTEKGKDVELRCDPISGHTALYWYRQSLGQGLEFLIYFQGNSAPDKSGLPSDRFSAERTGGSVSTLTIQRTQQEDSAVYLCASSPSGAPGEQYFGPGTRLLVL.

The rearrangement links TRBV5-1 to TRBJ2-5; the match to TRBD2 covers 7 bases. Germline trimming cut 0 bases from V and 2 bases from J; bases unmatched to any gene: 4. The CDR3 totals 15 residues. Germline V gene data show CDR1 as SGHRS and CDR2 as YFSETQ. In DNA, the CDR3 is TGCGCCAGCAGCTTGGGAGGGAGGGTACAAGAGACCCAGTACTTC. Residues: CASSLGGRVQETQYF.

The chain recombines TRBV28 with TRBJ1-1, with D unclear. The CDR3 runs to 13 residues. V was shortened by 2 bases and J by 6 bases, with 10 bases between the two germline ends. Germline values: CDR1 MDHEN, CDR2 SYDVKM. The CDR3, as DNA: TGTGCCAGCAGTTTACCCCAGTCCGCTGAAGCTTTCTTT. It encodes CASSLPQSAEAFF.